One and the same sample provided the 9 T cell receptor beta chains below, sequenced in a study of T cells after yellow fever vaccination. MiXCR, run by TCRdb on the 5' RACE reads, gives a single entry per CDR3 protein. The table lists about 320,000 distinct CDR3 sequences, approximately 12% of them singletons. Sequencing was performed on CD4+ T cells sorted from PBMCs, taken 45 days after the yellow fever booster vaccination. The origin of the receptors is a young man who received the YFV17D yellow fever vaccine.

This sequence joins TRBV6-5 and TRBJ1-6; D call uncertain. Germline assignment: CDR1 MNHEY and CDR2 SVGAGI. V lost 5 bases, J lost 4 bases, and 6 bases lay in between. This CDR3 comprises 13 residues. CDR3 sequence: CASSTVYNSPLHF. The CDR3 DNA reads TGTGCCAGCAGTACTGTTTATAATTCACCCCTCCACTTT.

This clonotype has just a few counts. The CDR3: CASSLMTVPEAFF. CDR3 in DNA: TGTGCCAGCAGCTTAATGACAGTCCCTGAAGCTTTCTTT. The chain employs TRBV11-1 and TRBJ1-1; tentative D call: TRBD1 (5 bases). Trimming took off 2 bases at V and 6 bases at J, with 10 bases between the two ends. The CDR3 is 13 amino acids. Germline V CDR1 and CDR2: SGHAT, FQDESV (reference sequence).

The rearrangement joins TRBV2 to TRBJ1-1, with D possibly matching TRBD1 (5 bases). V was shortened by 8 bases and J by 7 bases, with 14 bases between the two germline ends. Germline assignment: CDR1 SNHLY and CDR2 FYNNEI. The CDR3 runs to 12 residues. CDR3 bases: TGTGCCAGCGATCGAGACAGAGTTGAAGCTTTCTTT. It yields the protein CASDRDRVEAFF.

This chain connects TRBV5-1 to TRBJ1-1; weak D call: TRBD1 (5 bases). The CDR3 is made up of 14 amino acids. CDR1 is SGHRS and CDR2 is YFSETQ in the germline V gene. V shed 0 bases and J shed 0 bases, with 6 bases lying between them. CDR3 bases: TGCGCCAGCAGCTTGGAAGGGGTGAACACTGAAGCTTTCTTT. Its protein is CASSLEGVNTEAFF. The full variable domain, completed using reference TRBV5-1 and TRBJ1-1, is KAGVTQTPRYLIKTRGQQVTLSCSPISGHRSVSWYQQTPGQGLQFLFEYFSETQRNKGNFPGRFSGRQFSNSRSEMNVSTLELGDSALYLCASSLEGVNTEAFFGQGTRLTVV.

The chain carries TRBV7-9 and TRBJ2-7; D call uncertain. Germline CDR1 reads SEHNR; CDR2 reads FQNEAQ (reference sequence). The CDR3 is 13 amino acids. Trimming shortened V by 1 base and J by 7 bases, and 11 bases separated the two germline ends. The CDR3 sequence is CASSLGNALEQYV. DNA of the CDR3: TGTGCCAGCAGCTTAGGGAACGCCCTTGAGCAGTACGTC.

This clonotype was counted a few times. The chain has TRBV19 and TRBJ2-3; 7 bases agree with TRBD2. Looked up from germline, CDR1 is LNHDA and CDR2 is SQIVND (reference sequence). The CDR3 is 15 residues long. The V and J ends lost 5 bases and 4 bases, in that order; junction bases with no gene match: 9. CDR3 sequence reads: CASSFLGGGADTQYF. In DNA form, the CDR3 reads TGTGCCAGTAGTTTCCTCGGCGGGGGTGCAGATACGCAGTATTTT. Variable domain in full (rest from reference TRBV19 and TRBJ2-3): DGGITQSPKYLFRKEGQNVTLSCEQNLNHDAMYWYRQDPGQGLRLIYYSQIVNDFQKGDIAEGYSVSREKKESFPLTVTSAQKNPTAFYLCASSFLGGGADTQYFGPGTRLTVL.

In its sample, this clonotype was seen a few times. The CDR3 nucleotides read TGCGCCAGCTCCACGGAGTCCCTTTACACTGAAGCTTTCTTT. It yields the protein CASSTESLYTEAFF. The V gene is TRBV4-1, the J gene TRBJ1-1; unclear D gene. Per the germline V gene, CDR1 is MGHRA and CDR2 is YSYEKL. Trimming took off 8 bases at V and 3 bases at J, with 16 bases between the two ends. The length of the CDR3 is 14 residues.

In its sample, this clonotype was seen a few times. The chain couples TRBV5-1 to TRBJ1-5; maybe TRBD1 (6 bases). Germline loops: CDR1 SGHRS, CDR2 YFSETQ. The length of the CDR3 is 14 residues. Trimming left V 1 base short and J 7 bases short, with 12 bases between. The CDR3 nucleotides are TGCGCCAGCAGCTTGCAGGGGCCATGGCAGCCCCAGCATTTT. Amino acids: CASSLQGPWQPQHF.

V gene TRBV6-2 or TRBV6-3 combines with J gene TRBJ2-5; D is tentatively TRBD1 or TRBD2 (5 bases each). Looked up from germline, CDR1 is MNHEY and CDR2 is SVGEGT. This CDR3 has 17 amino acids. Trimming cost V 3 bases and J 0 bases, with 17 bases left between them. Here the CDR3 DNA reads TGTGCCAGCAGTTATCGGGGCACGGGGCGGGACCAAGAGACCCAGTACTTC. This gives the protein CASSYRGTGRDQETQYF.